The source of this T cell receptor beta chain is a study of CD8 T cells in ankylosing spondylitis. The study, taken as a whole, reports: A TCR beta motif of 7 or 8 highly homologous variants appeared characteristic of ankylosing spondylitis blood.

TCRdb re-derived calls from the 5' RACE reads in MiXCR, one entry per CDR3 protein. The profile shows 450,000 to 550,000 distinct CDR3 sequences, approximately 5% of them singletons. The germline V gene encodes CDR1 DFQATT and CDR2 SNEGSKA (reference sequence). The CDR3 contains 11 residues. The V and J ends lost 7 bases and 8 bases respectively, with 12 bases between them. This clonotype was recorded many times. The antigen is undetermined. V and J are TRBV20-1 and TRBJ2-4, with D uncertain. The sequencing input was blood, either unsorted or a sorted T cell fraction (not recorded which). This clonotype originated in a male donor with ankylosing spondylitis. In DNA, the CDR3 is TGCAGTGTCAGGCGAGGCGACATTCAGTACTTC. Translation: CSVRRGDIQYF.